This T cell receptor beta chain stems from a study of tumor-infiltrating lymphocytes in localized non-small cell lung cancer. About the study: Several tumor histologies, both smoking statuses, and some post-neoadjuvant chemotherapy samples were included. From each patient, both tumor and uninvolved lung, non-adjacent to tumor, were sampled.

Between the trimmed V and J ends, which lost 3 bases and 2 bases, there was a span of 20 bases. This CDR3 is 16 amino acids long. CDR1 is GTSNPN and CDR2 is SVGIG in the germline V gene (reference sequence). Study outcomes and limitations: Tumors had more T cell infiltration than uninvolved lung, per TCRbeta sequencing and CD3 counts.

TCRdb keeps only in-frame clones here, not all; method: immunoSEQ multiplex PCR. The sample yields more than 9,000 clones, nearly 65% seen once. Note on this clone: The antigen is undetermined.

The V call is TRBV30, the J call TRBJ2-7, with D hard to call. What was sequenced was lung tumor tissue. This receptor was taken from a human donor with non-small cell lung cancer. CDR3 in DNA: TGTGCCTGGAGATTTCCTGGTGAGGCGGCGGCCTACGAGCAGTACTTC. Its translation is CAWRFPGEAAAYEQYF.